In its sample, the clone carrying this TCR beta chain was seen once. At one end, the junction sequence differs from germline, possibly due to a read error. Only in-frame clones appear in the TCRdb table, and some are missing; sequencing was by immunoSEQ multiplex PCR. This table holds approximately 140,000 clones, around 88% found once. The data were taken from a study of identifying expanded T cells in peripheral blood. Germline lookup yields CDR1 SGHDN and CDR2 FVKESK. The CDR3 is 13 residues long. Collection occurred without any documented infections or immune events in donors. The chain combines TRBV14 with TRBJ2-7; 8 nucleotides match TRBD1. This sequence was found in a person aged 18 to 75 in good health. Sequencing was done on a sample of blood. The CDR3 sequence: CASSLLTRDRPDF. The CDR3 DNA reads TGTGCCAGCAGCCTTTTGACACGGGACAGGCCCGACTTC.